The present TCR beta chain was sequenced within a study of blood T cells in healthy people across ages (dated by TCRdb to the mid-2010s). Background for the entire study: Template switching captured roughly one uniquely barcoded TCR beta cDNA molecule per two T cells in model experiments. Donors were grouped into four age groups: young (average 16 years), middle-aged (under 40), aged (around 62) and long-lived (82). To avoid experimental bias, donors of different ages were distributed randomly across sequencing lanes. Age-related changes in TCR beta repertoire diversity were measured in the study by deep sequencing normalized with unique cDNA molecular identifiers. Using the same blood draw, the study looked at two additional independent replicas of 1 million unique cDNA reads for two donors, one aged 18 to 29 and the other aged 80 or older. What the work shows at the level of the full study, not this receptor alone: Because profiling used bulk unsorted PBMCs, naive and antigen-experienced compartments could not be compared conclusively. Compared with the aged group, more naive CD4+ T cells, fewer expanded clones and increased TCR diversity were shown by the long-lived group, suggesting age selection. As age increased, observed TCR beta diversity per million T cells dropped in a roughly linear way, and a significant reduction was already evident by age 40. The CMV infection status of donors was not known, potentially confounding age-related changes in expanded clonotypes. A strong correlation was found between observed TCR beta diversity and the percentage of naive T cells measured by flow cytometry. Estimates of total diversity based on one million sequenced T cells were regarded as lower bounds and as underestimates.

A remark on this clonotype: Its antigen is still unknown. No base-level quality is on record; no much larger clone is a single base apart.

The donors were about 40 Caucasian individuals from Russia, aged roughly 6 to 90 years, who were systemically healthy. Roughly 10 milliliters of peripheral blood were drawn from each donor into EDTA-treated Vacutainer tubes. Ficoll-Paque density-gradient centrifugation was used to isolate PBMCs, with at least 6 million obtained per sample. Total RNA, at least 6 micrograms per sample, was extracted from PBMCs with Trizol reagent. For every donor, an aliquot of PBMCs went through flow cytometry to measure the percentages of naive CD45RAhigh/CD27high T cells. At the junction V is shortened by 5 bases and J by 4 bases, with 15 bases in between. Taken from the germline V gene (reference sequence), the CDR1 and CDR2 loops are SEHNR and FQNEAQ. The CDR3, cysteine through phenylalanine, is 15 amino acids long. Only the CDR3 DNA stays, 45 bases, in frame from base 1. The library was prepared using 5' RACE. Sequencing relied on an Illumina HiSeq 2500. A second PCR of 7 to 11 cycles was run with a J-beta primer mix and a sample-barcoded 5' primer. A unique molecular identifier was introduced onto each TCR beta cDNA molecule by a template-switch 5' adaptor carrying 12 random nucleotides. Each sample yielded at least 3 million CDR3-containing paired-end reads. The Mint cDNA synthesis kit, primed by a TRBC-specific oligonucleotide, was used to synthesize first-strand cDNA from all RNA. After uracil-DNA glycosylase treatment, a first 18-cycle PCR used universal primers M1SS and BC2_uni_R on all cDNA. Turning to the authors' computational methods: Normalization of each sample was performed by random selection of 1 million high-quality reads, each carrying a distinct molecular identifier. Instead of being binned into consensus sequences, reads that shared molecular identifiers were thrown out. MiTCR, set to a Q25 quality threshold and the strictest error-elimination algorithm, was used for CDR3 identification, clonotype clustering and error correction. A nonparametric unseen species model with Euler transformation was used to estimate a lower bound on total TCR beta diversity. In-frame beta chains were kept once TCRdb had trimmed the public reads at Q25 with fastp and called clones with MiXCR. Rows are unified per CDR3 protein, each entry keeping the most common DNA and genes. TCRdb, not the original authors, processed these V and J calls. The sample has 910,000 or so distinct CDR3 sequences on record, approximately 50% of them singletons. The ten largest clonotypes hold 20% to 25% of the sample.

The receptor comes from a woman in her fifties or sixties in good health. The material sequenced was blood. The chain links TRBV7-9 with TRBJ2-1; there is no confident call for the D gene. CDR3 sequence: CASSPSPAGYNEQFF. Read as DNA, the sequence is TGTGCCAGCAGCCCTTCACCCGCAGGATACAATGAGCAGTTCTTC.